The rows below give T cell receptor beta chains drawn from one sample of a study of a mutant IDH1 vaccine in newly diagnosed glioma. The antigens these receptors bind are not known. Profiled with immunoSEQ multiplex PCR; TCRdb holds only in-frame clones, not every one. The sample lists about 60,000 clones, around 84% occurring once. The source material was PBMCs, sampled from a glioma patient whose treatment included an IDH1 peptide vaccine. The receptor source for this set is a man aged 25 to 45 with glioma. CDR3s include the opening cysteine and the closing phenylalanine or tryptophan. The D gene is left open where the match is weak.

V,D,J,CDR3,DNA
TRBV19,-,TRBJ2-7,CASSIGGSGTFSYEQYF,TGTGCCAGTAGTATAGGAGGGTCCGGGACGTTCTCCTACGAGCAGTACTTC
TRBV11-2,-,TRBJ2-5,CASSLAQGWETQYF,TGTGCCAGCAGCTTAGCACAGGGATGGGAGACCCAGTACTTC
TRBV5-4,-,TRBJ1-2,CASSLAGSPNYGYTF,TGTGCCAGCAGCTTGGCTGGCAGTCCTAACTATGGCTACACCTTC
TRBV27,-,TRBJ2-7,CASSLSGQGNEQYF,TGTGCCAGCAGTTTATCTGGGCAGGGTAACGAGCAGTACTTC
TRBV28,TRBD1,TRBJ1-5,CASSLSRGTGDNQPQHF,TGTGCCAGCAGTTTATCTCGAGGGACAGGGGACAATCAGCCCCAGCATTTT
TRBV10-3,-,TRBJ2-7,CAISARYEQYF,TGTGCCATCAGTGCCCGTTACGAGCAGTACTTC
TRBV27,TRBD1,TRBJ1-2,CASSQETGAYRGYTF,TGTGCCAGCAGTCAAGAGACAGGGGCATACCGTGGCTACACCTTC
TRBV6-5,-,TRBJ1-2,CASSYSRHYGYTF,TGTGCCAGCAGTTACTCGAGACACTATGGCTACACCTTC
TRBV5-6,-,TRBJ1-2,CASSKGWRGYTF,TGTGCCAGCAGCAAGGGATGGAGGGGCTACACCTTC
TRBV12-5,-,TRBJ1-6,CASGFELGAQGNSPLHF,TGTGCTAGTGGTTTTGAATTGGGGGCCCAGGGGAATTCACCCCTCCACTTT
TRBV5-6,-,TRBJ1-1,CASSLAGRGAFF,TGTGCCAGCAGCTTGGCCGGCAGGGGAGCTTTCTTT
TRBV10-1,-,TRBJ1-2,CASSVGQNYGYTF,TGCGCCAGCAGTGTAGGACAGAACTATGGCTACACCTTC
TRBV27,-,TRBJ2-2,CASSSYGSGELFF,TGTGCCAGCAGTTCGTATGGGTCCGGGGAGCTGTTTTTT
TRBV5-8,-,TRBJ1-1,CASSYPRGITEAFF,TGTGCCAGCAGCTACCCCAGGGGCATCACTGAAGCTTTCTTT
TRBV2,TRBD1,TRBJ2-7,CASSGTGPYEQYF,TGTGCCAGCAGTGGGACAGGGCCCTACGAGCAGTACTTC
TRBV5-1,-,TRBJ2-5,CASSNGHSQETQYF,TGCGCCAGCAGTAACGGACACTCCCAAGAGACCCAGTACTTC
TRBV9,TRBD2,TRBJ2-5,CASSVGLAGGTQYF,TGTGCCAGCAGCGTAGGGCTAGCGGGGGGGACCCAGTACTTC
TRBV11-2,-,TRBJ1-2,CASSPVSVIGGEGYTF,TGTGCCAGCAGCCCTGTATCTGTGATCGGGGGAGAAGGCTACACCTTC
TRBV11-2,-,TRBJ2-7,CASSLVVFSYEQYF,TGTGCCAGCAGCTTAGTAGTTTTCTCCTACGAGCAGTACTTC
TRBV9,-,TRBJ1-5,CASSSGQYSNQPQHF,TGTGCCAGCAGCTCCGGACAGTATAGCAATCAGCCCCAGCATTTT
TRBV19,-,TRBJ1-2,CASSIDLGTTRLSYGYTF,TGTGCCAGTAGTATAGATCTCGGGACAACCCGCCTATCCTATGGCTACACCTTC
TRBV7-9,TRBD1,TRBJ1-4,CASSVDRVNEKLFF,TGTGCCAGCAGCGTAGACAGGGTTAATGAAAAACTGTTTTTT
TRBV29-1,-,TRBJ1-2,CSVELSPGASRNYGYTF,TGCAGCGTTGAACTCTCACCAGGGGCGTCCAGGAACTATGGCTACACCTTC
TRBV5-1,TRBD1,TRBJ2-6,CASSMGQIPSSGANVLTF,TGCGCCAGCAGCATGGGACAGATTCCATCCTCTGGGGCCAACGTCCTGACTTTC